This T cell receptor (beta chain) was profiled in a study of a mutant IDH1 vaccine in newly diagnosed glioma. Study in general: Patients got their first vaccination 4-6 weeks after radiotherapy alone, or with temozolomide cycles.

Germline lookup yields CDR1 MNHEY and CDR2 SVGAGI. The ends lost 2 bases at V and 4 bases at J; junction bases unmatched: 3. CDR3 length: 14 residues. The data were produced by immunoSEQ multiplex PCR, yet TCRdb's version contains in-frame clones alone and is incomplete. The sample has about 94,000 clones; roughly 89% are singletons. A remark on this clone: Its antigen is not known.

Time point specified: week 47, end of study. A 20-mer mutant IDH1 peptide at 300 ug was injected subcutaneously with topical imiquimod. The chain uses TRBV6-5 and TRBJ1-1; 8 bases match TRBD1. The sequence derives from a woman aged 45-65 years with glioma. The input for sequencing was PBMCs, taken from a glioma patient whose treatment included an IDH1 peptide vaccine. The CDR3 DNA is TGTGCCAGCAGTTACCACAGGGGGGGCACTGAAGCTTTCTTT. It translates to CASSYHRGGTEAFF.